The sequence of this T cell receptor (beta chain) was determined in a study of PD-1 blockade in classical Hodgkin lymphoma. Only a few counts were recorded for this clone. Its antigen is still unknown. Overall study findings and caveats: By C4D1, CD4+ diversity increased significantly, especially in complete responders. The diversity seen at baseline in complete responders resembled that of newly diagnosed patients. Relapsed/refractory patients reportedly had lower baseline diversity than newly diagnosed patients.

Data came from immunoSEQ multiplex PCR; TCRdb stores just in-frame clones and leaves some out. The repertoire includes about 60,000 clones, about 90% of them detected once, and under 13% sits in the top ten. The V and J ends lost 4 bases and 8 bases respectively, with 17 bases between them. Germline CDR1 is SGHAT and CDR2 is FQNNGV. The CDR3 is 14 residues long. Time point defined: cycle 4 day 1 (C4D1), after 6 weeks of nivolumab. All the patients suffered relapse after autologous stem cell transplantation, and brentuximab vedotin exposure differed. The chain carries TRBV11-2 and TRBJ1-2; D unresolved. The sample in question was peripheral blood mononuclear cells (PBMCs), obtained before the fourth cycle of nivolumab. The receptor was derived from a human donor with classical Hodgkin lymphoma. The CDR3 loop is CASSSGRLHIGYTF. In DNA form, the CDR3 reads TGTGCCAGCAGCTCTGGGCGGCTACACATCGGCTACACCTTC.